This T cell receptor (beta chain) stems from a study of T cells in localized non-small cell lung cancer. This clone was found a few times. Clones were sequenced by immunoSEQ multiplex PCR, and TCRdb holds only the in-frame ones, with some missing. The sample has 1,500 to 2,000 clones; roughly 29% are singletons. From germline, CDR1 is SGHDN and CDR2 FVKESK. Trimming removed 6 bases at V and 3 bases at J, with 17 bases between. The CDR3 loop spans 15 amino acids. Sequences were derived from lung tumor tissue, sampled before any cancer treatment. The clonotype originates from a woman aged 40-69 years with stage II squamous cell lung carcinoma. This chain joins TRBV14 and TRBJ1-1, with unresolved D. The CDR3 spells CASSPFSGFDTEAFF. Here the CDR3 DNA reads TGTGCCAGCAGTCCTTTCTCGGGTTTTGACACTGAAGCTTTCTTT.